The 6 T cell receptor beta chains listed next were all sequenced from one sample in a study of blood T cells in healthy people across ages. With a J-beta primer mix and a sample-barcoded 5' primer, a second PCR ran about 6 to 11 cycles. From the 5' RACE reads, TCRdb called clonotypes with MiXCR, one entry per CDR3 protein. Of about 800,000 distinct CDR3 sequences listed, about 25% were seen once; the top ten hold under 4.5%. These data were also reused for a study on T cells of mothers and their children.

Specimen: blood. These receptors were taken from a boy between 5 and 17 years old in good health.

This clonotype came up a few times. The gene calls are TRBV6-2 or TRBV6-3 and TRBJ1-1; D remains ambiguous. Between the trimmed V and J ends, which lost 7 bases and 6 bases, there was a span of 9 bases. Germline CDR1 is MNHEY and CDR2 is SVGEGT. CDR3 length equals 11 residues. The CDR3 bases are TGTGCCAGCACCCTCGGACCTGAAGCTTTCTTT. Translated, it gives CASTLGPEAFF.

V and J are TRBV20-1 and TRBJ1-5, with D unresolved. This CDR3 is built from 12 residues. Trimming stripped 1 base from V and 5 bases from J, with 6 bases between. Looked up from germline, CDR1 is DFQATT and CDR2 is SNEGSKA (reference sequence). CDR3: CSARGGDQPQHF. DNA of the CDR3: TGCAGTGCTAGAGGTGGAGATCAGCCCCAGCATTTT.

The chain combines TRBV6-6 with TRBJ1-2, with 8 bases aligning to TRBD1. CDR1 and CDR2 (germline): MNHNY, SVGAGI (reference sequence). This CDR3 has 14 amino acids. Trimming cost V 8 bases and J 7 bases; bases outside gene matches: 12. In nucleotides, the CDR3 is TGTGCCAGCTACTACAGGGGGACGATGAGTGGCTACACCTTC. This encodes CASYYRGTMSGYTF.

This sequence joins TRBV7-6 and TRBJ2-2; 9 positions agree with TRBD1. Germline V CDR1 and CDR2: SGHVS, FNYEAQ. The CDR3 is 19 residues long. With V trimmed by 4 bases and J by 7 bases, 19 bases remained unmatched. The CDR3 loop is CASSSGTGRKRNLHGELFF. DNA for the CDR3: TGTGCCAGCAGCTCCGGGACAGGGAGGAAGAGAAACTTACACGGGGAGCTGTTTTTT.

This clonotype appeared a few times. This sequence joins TRBV5-1 and TRBJ2-7; 13 bases fit TRBD2. CDR1 and CDR2 from the germline V gene are SGHRS and YFSETQ. The CDR3 covers 16 residues. V lost 4 bases to trimming and J lost 6 bases; unmatched junction nucleotides: 10. CDR3 amino acids: CASSIGTSGIGVEQYF. The CDR3 DNA sequence: TGCGCCAGCAGCATAGGGACTAGCGGGATTGGGGTCGAGCAGTACTTC.

The chain is built from TRBV7-8 and TRBJ1-1; a weak D match, TRBD1 (5 bases). The CDR3 extends over 12 amino acids. CDR1 and CDR2 from the germline V gene are SGHVS and FQNEAQ. V was shortened by 5 bases and J by 7 bases, with 11 bases between the two germline ends. CDR3 sequence reads: CASSRSDSEAFF. The DNA for the CDR3 is TGTGCCAGCAGCCGAAGCGACAGTGAAGCTTTCTTT.